The present T cell receptor beta chain was sequenced within a study of response to subunit inactivated influenza vaccine. MiXCR, run by TCRdb on the RT-PCR reads, gives a single entry per CDR3 protein. The sample holds about 610,000 distinct CDR3 sequences, 14% seen once. A note on this clonotype: Its antigen remains unknown.

Overall study results and limits: With each seasonal influenza vaccination, the authors suggested, few new T cells are recruited.

This CDR3 contains 10 residues. Germline CDR1 reads DFQATT; CDR2 reads SNEGSKA (reference sequence). The germline V and J ends were trimmed by 5 bases and 13 bases, with 12 bases remaining between them. The source was PBMCs from blood, collected about 11 days after vaccination. This receptor was identified in a man aged 45 to 65 who received an inactivated influenza vaccine. The V call is TRBV20-1, the J call TRBJ2-1; no clear D gene. Here the CDR3 reads CSADLGYQFF. CDR3 bases: TGCAGTGCTGACCTTGGGTATCAGTTCTTC.